This note documents a single T cell receptor (beta chain) sequence. Antigen: not known. Profiled with immunoSEQ multiplex PCR; TCRdb holds only in-frame clones, not every one. The sample has some 90,000 clones, roughly 92% seen once; the top ten hold over 4%. CD4+CD25+CD127- Tregs, CD4+CD25- non-Tregs, CD4 and CD8 cells were sorted. There are 17 residues in the CDR3. V lost 1 base to trimming and J lost 3 bases, with 13 bases between them. Germline-derived CDR1 and CDR2 are SGHVS and FQNEAQ. The data were obtained in a study of Tregs in tolerant kidney transplant recipients. Overall study findings and caveats: The small number of patients limits these findings pending further validation. Expanding Tregs on activated donor B cells appeared to best identify donor-specific TCRbeta clones. This study did not directly address biological reproducibility.

Sequencing was done on a sample of CD8+ T cells from blood. This TCR came from a human donor in good health. V is TRBV7-8 and J is TRBJ1-6; D ambiguous. CDR3: CASSLVVETYYNSPLHF. CDR3 DNA sequence: TGTGCCAGCAGCTTAGTAGTAGAGACCTACTATAATTCACCCCTCCACTTT.